This T cell receptor (beta chain) was recovered during a study of PD-L1 blockade in urothelial cancer. Data came from immunoSEQ multiplex PCR; TCRdb stores just in-frame clones and leaves some out. The top ten clones hold under 2% of a sample with under 100,000 clones, around 90% of them seen once. This sample's time point: pretreatment peripheral blood. The patients' disease, urothelial carcinoma, was locally advanced or metastatic. Trimming took off 0 bases at V and 2 bases at J, with 15 bases between the two ends. This CDR3 contains 16 residues. Germline-derived CDR1 and CDR2 are SGHNT and YYREEE (reference sequence).

The TCR was taken from a man aged 55 to 70 with urothelial cancer. The input for sequencing was PBMCs, taken around atezolizumab (anti-PD-L1) treatment. The chain links TRBV5-4 to TRBJ2-7; D perhaps matches TRBD2 (5 bases). The CDR3 DNA is TGTGCCAGCAGCTTGGGTGGAGGCTTAAGCCCCTACGAGCAGTACTTC. As protein: CASSLGGGLSPYEQYF.